The 26 T cell receptor beta chains below were found in one sample sequenced in a study of T cell changes during pregnancy in multiple sclerosis. Profiling relied on immunoSEQ multiplex PCR, and the TCRdb table lists in-frame clones only, not all of them. Of about 80,000 clones in the sample, 94% were seen once. Sequences were derived from peripheral blood, sampled in the third trimester of pregnancy. These receptors originate from a female donor with multiple sclerosis, enrolled in a pregnancy study.

The chain couples TRBV5-1 to TRBJ2-3, with unresolved D. This CDR3 has 11 amino acids. V was clipped by 5 bases and J by 4 bases, with 5 bases between them. CDR1 SGHRS and CDR2 YFSETQ come from the germline V gene. CDR3 sequence reads: CASRSADTQYF. CDR3 sequence (DNA): TGCGCCAGCAGGAGCGCAGATACGCAGTATTTT.

The J gene is TRBJ2-5, the V gene TRBV20-1; 8 bases align to TRBD2. CDR1 and CDR2 (germline): DFQATT, SNEGSKA (reference sequence). The V and J ends lost 5 bases and 9 bases, in that order; junction bases with no gene match: 5. This CDR3 comprises 11 residues. The CDR3 loop reads CSAETAGAQYF. In DNA form, the CDR3 reads TGCAGTGCTGAGACAGCGGGGGCCCAGTACTTC.

The J gene is TRBJ2-7, the V gene TRBV5-1, with D perhaps matching TRBD1 (6 bases). Looked up from germline, CDR1 is SGHRS and CDR2 is YFSETQ. The CDR3 consists of 12 residues. Trimming stripped 2 bases from V and 3 bases from J, with 6 bases between. The CDR3 bases are TGCGCCAGCAGCTTACAGGGCTACGAGCAGTACTTC. Its protein is CASSLQGYEQYF.

The gene calls are TRBV9 and TRBJ2-1; TRBD2 is a possible D gene (6 bases). V lost 3 bases to trimming and J lost 3 bases, with 13 bases between them. Germline-derived CDR1 and CDR2 are SGDLS and YYNGEE. The CDR3 runs 15 residues. In DNA, the CDR3 is TGTGCCAGCAGCGAGGCGGGACGGAACTACAATGAGCAGTTCTTC. This translates into CASSEAGRNYNEQFF.

The V gene is TRBV29-1, the J gene TRBJ2-3; 8 nucleotides agree with TRBD1. The germline V gene has CDR1 SQVTM and CDR2 ANQGSEA. The CDR3 totals 16 residues. The V gene end was trimmed by 2 bases and the J gene end by 3 bases; junction bases not matched to a gene: 10. CDR3: CSVEPLGQGWTDTQYF. The DNA of the CDR3 is TGCAGCGTTGAACCACTAGGACAGGGTTGGACAGATACGCAGTATTTT.

The J gene is TRBJ2-1, the V gene TRBV10-2, with 7 positions matching TRBD1. This CDR3 comprises 13 residues. Germline trimming cut 10 bases from V and 0 bases from J; bases unmatched to any gene: 3. Germline CDR1 reads WSHSY; CDR2 reads SAAADI. Written as DNA, the CDR3 is TGCGCCACCAGGGGGAGCTCCTACAATGAGCAGTTCTTC. Protein sequence: CATRGSSYNEQFF.

This clone showed up just once. The chain uses TRBV14 and TRBJ2-1; the match to TRBD2 covers 11 bases. Per germline, CDR1 SGHDN and CDR2 FVKESK. V dropped 0 bases and J dropped 7; count of bases not matched to a gene: 8. The CDR3 consists of 17 residues. The CDR3 loop reads CASSQELAGADGNEQFF. CDR3 nucleotides: TGTGCCAGCAGCCAAGAACTAGCGGGGGCCGATGGGAATGAGCAGTTCTTC.

This clone is a singleton in its sample. The chain's CDR3 is CASSLMGGEAFF. DNA of the CDR3: TGTGCCAGCAGCTTAATGGGGGGGGAAGCTTTCTTT. J is TRBJ1-1 and V is TRBV7-9; tentative D call: TRBD1 (5 bases). CDR1 SEHNR and CDR2 FQNEAQ come from the germline V gene (reference sequence). The CDR3 is made up of 12 amino acids. Trimming stripped 2 bases from V and 8 bases from J, with 9 bases between.

This chain joins TRBV7-9 and TRBJ2-7, with D uncertain. Trimming cost V 4 bases and J 0 bases, with 10 bases left between them. Germline-derived CDR1 and CDR2 are SEHNR and FQNEAQ (reference sequence). The CDR3 length is 14 residues. CDR3 bases: TGTGCCAGCAGCTCCGAATGGAGCTCCTACGAGCAGTACTTC. Its protein product is CASSSEWSSYEQYF.

The V call is TRBV7-9, the J call TRBJ1-5, with 7 bases matching TRBD1. Per the germline V gene, CDR1 is SEHNR and CDR2 is FQNEAQ (reference sequence). The CDR3 runs 12 residues. J lost 10 bases, V lost 5 bases, and 5 bases had no gene match. Here the CDR3 reads CASSDQGVPQHF. The DNA for the CDR3 is TGTGCCAGCAGCGATCAGGGGGTTCCCCAGCATTTT.

This sequence joins TRBV18 and TRBJ2-7, with TRBD2 identical over 7 bases. Per the germline V gene, CDR1 is KGHSH and CDR2 is LQKENI. Unmatched junction bases numbered 19, after V lost 5 bases and J lost 6 bases. CDR3 length equals 17 residues. The CDR3 loop reads CASSAEPMGGTHPEQYF. CDR3 bases: TGTGCCAGCTCAGCAGAACCAATGGGGGGGACGCACCCCGAGCAGTACTTC.

This clone was observed a single time. This chain connects TRBV9 to TRBJ2-1; TRBD2 agrees at 8 bases. Germline V gives CDR1 SGDLS, CDR2 YYNGEE. This CDR3 has 16 amino acids. The J segment lost 10 bases and the V segment lost 4 bases, leaving 16 bases of the junction unmatched. The CDR3 loop reads CASSPQRGPDPWEQFF. As DNA, the CDR3 is TGTGCCAGCAGCCCGCAGCGGGGGCCCGACCCTTGGGAGCAGTTCTTC.

CDR3 in DNA: TGTGCCAGCAGTGAAGGTGGGCGGAACACTGAAGCTTTCTTT. This translates into CASSEGGRNTEAFF. This sequence joins TRBV2 and TRBJ1-1; D gene ambiguous. Trimming left V 1 base short and J 1 base short, with 7 bases between. CDR3 length: 14 residues. Germline CDR1 and CDR2: SNHLY and FYNNEI.

The genes are TRBV6-5 and TRBJ1-2, with a weak D call TRBD1 (5 bases). The CDR3 covers 15 residues. V was pared by 6 bases and J by 0 bases, with 14 bases between. Germline loops: CDR1 MNHEY, CDR2 SVGAGI. CDR3 protein: CASSLSGFPNYGYTF. Here the CDR3 DNA reads TGTGCCAGCAGCCTTTCAGGGTTTCCTAACTATGGCTACACCTTC.

The chain uses TRBV15 and TRBJ2-2; D remains unclear. The germline V gene encodes CDR1 LNHNV and CDR2 YYDKDF (reference sequence). The ends were cut back, 0 bases at V and 7 bases at J, with 3 bases in the middle. The CDR3 spans 12 residues. CDR3 sequence (DNA): TGTGCCACCAGCAGAGAACTCGGGGAGCTGTTTTTT. Protein sequence: CATSRELGELFF.

This chain connects TRBV15 to TRBJ2-3; 7 nucleotides match TRBD1. The trim removed 0 bases at V and 4 bases at J, leaving 4 bases unmatched. In germline, CDR1 is LNHNV, CDR2 YYDKDF (reference sequence). This CDR3 contains 15 residues. The CDR3 spells CATSRDRGGADTQYF. The CDR3 region has the DNA TGTGCCACCAGCAGAGATCGAGGGGGCGCAGATACGCAGTATTTT.

The chain joins TRBV11-1 to TRBJ1-1; 9 bases are a match to TRBD1. The CDR3 extends over 13 amino acids. In germline, CDR1 is SGHAT, CDR2 FQDESV (reference sequence). The trim removed 7 bases at V and 3 bases at J, leaving 3 bases unmatched. The chain's CDR3 is CASNRDRDTEAFF. CDR3 bases: TGTGCCAGCAACCGGGACAGGGACACTGAAGCTTTCTTT.

The rearrangement joins TRBV11-2 to TRBJ2-7; D not certain. V was shortened by 0 bases and J by 0 bases, with 6 bases between the two germline ends. This CDR3 region has 14 residues. Germline CDR1 is SGHAT and CDR2 is FQNNGV. The CDR3 DNA is TGTGCCAGCAGCTTAGAGCCAGACTCCTACGAGCAGTACTTC. Translating gives CASSLEPDSYEQYF.

The chain is built from TRBV19 and TRBJ1-6; TRBD1 agrees at 10 bases. The CDR3 is made up of 15 amino acids. CDR1 is LNHDA and CDR2 is SQIVND in the germline V gene (reference sequence). With V trimmed by 2 bases and J by 10 bases, 5 bases remained unmatched. The CDR3 loop reads CASSISGTGVSPLHF. DNA of the CDR3: TGTGCCAGTAGTATATCCGGGACAGGGGTCTCACCCCTCCACTTT.

CDR3 DNA sequence: TGTGCCAGCAGTGAAGCAACGGGGGGAGGGGAGACCCAGTACTTC. Residues: CASSEATGGGETQYF. The rearrangement links TRBV6-1 to TRBJ2-5, with 7 positions matching TRBD2. J was trimmed by 5 bases and V by 0 bases; bases with no gene match: 6. Germline V gene lookup returns CDR1 MNHNS and CDR2 SASEGT. The CDR3 is made up of 15 amino acids.

This sequence joins TRBV15 and TRBJ1-4; 7 bases match TRBD1. In germline, CDR1 is LNHNV, CDR2 YYDKDF (reference sequence). With V trimmed by 3 bases and J by 5 bases, 6 bases remained unmatched. This CDR3 has 15 amino acids. In nucleotides, the CDR3 is TGTGCCACCAGCAGGTCTTCAGGGGGGAATGAAAAACTGTTTTTT. Protein sequence: CATSRSSGGNEKLFF.

This sequence joins TRBV7-9 and TRBJ2-7; D remains ambiguous. The CDR3 sequence is 12 residues long. Trimming shortened V by 5 bases and J by 7 bases, and 12 bases separated the two germline ends. In germline, CDR1 is SEHNR, CDR2 FQNEAQ (reference sequence). The CDR3 DNA reads TGTGCCAGCAGCCCGACTTCGCGGGAGCAGTACTTC. Translating gives CASSPTSREQYF.

V is TRBV7-9 and J is TRBJ2-1; 9 bases agree with TRBD1. The ends lost 5 bases at V and 7 bases at J; junction bases unmatched: 6. Looked up from germline, CDR1 is SEHNR and CDR2 is FQNEAQ (reference sequence). This CDR3 comprises 14 residues. The CDR3 loop is CASSPGTGTNEQFF. Here the CDR3 DNA reads TGTGCCAGCAGCCCCGGGACAGGGACGAATGAGCAGTTCTTC.

The chain employs TRBV27 and TRBJ2-5, with a weak D call TRBD2 (5 bases). Deletions cut 7 bases from V and 2 bases from J, with 11 bases between. CDR1 MNHEY and CDR2 SMNVEV come from the germline V gene (reference sequence). There are 13 residues in the CDR3. The CDR3 nucleotides read TGTGCCAGCAAAGGTAGCGCACAAGAGACCCAGTACTTC. Protein sequence: CASKGSAQETQYF.

The V gene is TRBV4-1, the J gene TRBJ1-1; 11 bases match TRBD1. The ends lost 5 bases at V and 5 bases at J; junction bases unmatched: 1. The CDR3 consists of 13 residues. Germline V gene data show CDR1 as MGHRA and CDR2 as YSYEKL. The chain's CDR3 is CASSGTGGTEAFF. DNA for the CDR3: TGCGCCAGCAGCGGGACAGGGGGTACTGAAGCTTTCTTT.

The chain combines TRBV30 with TRBJ2-1, with D unresolved. V was pared by 0 bases and J by 6 bases, with 15 bases between. Germline V gives CDR1 GTSNPN, CDR2 SVGIG (reference sequence). The CDR3 runs to 15 residues. The CDR3 here is CAWSVGTGVSNEQFF. For the CDR3, the DNA is TGTGCCTGGAGTGTCGGAACGGGTGTCTCCAATGAGCAGTTCTTC.